The 7 T cell receptor beta chains below all came from one sample that was sequenced in a study of T cells after yellow fever vaccination. TCRdb re-analysed the 5' RACE reads in MiXCR, keeping a single row per CDR3 protein. The sample holds roughly 63,000 distinct CDR3 sequences, approximately 7% seen once. Sequenced material: CD8+ T cells sorted from PBMCs, taken 15 days after the yellow fever booster vaccination. All receptors come from a man between 25 and 39 years old who received the YFV17D yellow fever vaccine.

At least ten counts were recorded for this clonotype. The CDR3 bases are TGTGCCAGCACCCCCCCTAACACCGGGGAGCTGTTTTTT. Translated, it gives CASTPPNTGELFF. This chain connects TRBV12-3 or TRBV12-4 to TRBJ2-2; no reliable D call. V was trimmed by 7 bases and J by 2 bases, leaving 8 bases between them. CDR3 size: 13 residues.

The chain joins TRBV27 to TRBJ2-3; 12 positions match TRBD2. The J segment lost 0 bases and the V segment lost 1 base, leaving 5 bases of the junction unmatched. The CDR3 loop spans 18 amino acids. The germline V gene has CDR1 MNHEY and CDR2 SMNVEV (reference sequence). CDR3: CASSLLLAGGLSTDTQYF. CDR3 nucleotides: TGTGCCAGCAGTTTATTGCTAGCGGGAGGGTTAAGCACAGATACGCAGTATTTT.

The rearrangement links TRBV7-2 to TRBJ2-1; 8 positions agree with TRBD2. This CDR3 is built from 15 residues. The V and J ends lost 2 bases and 6 bases, in that order; junction bases with no gene match: 6. CDR1 SGHTA and CDR2 FQGNSA come from the germline V gene. The CDR3 bases are TGTGCCAGCAGCTTAACGGGAGGGCCGGGCAATGAGCAGTTCTTC. Translation gives CASSLTGGPGNEQFF.

This clonotype came up many times. The gene calls are TRBV6-5 and TRBJ2-1; 8 bases fit TRBD2. CDR3 length equals 16 residues. V dropped 0 bases and J dropped 3; count of bases not matched to a gene: 4. Germline V lookup: CDR1 MNHEY, CDR2 SVGAGI. The CDR3 nucleotides are TGTGCCAGCAGTTACTCATTCGCGGGAGGCTACAATGAGCAGTTCTTC. This codes for CASSYSFAGGYNEQFF.

Ten or more counts support this clonotype. The chain has TRBV4-3 and TRBJ2-3, with unresolved D. The V end was cut by 0 bases, the J end by 3 bases, with 4 bases between. The germline CDR1 and CDR2 sequences are LGHNA and YSLEER. CDR3 size: 13 residues. The CDR3 spells CASSQDTTDTQYF. The CDR3 region has the DNA TGCGCCAGCAGCCAAGATACGACAGATACGCAGTATTTT.

The table lists this clonotype with many counts. The CDR3 spells CASSYGQGTMIEAFF. The CDR3 DNA reads TGTGCCAGCAGTTACGGACAGGGGACAATGATTGAAGCTTTCTTT. This rearrangement joins TRBV7-9 to TRBJ1-1; 9 nucleotides align to TRBD1. Germline V CDR1 and CDR2: SEHNR, FQNEAQ (reference sequence). The CDR3 has 15 residues. Unmatched junction bases numbered 12, after V lost 6 bases and J lost 7 bases.

This clonotype was observed at least ten times. The chain employs TRBV11-2 and TRBJ2-1, with 10 bases fitting TRBD1. The CDR3 is 15 residues long. Germline CDR1 SGHAT, CDR2 FQNNGV. V trimming: 7 bases; J trimming: 8 bases; junction bases outside the gene matches: 11. The CDR3 sequence: CASNHPGQGSDEQFF. The DNA of the CDR3 is TGTGCCAGCAACCATCCGGGACAGGGGAGCGATGAGCAGTTCTTC.